This T cell receptor (beta chain) was profiled in a study of cytomegalovirus exposure and HLA in healthy donors. General study findings and limits: It was reportedly the case that the classifier diagnosed cytomegalovirus status with high specificity and sensitivity. Presence/absence comparisons presumed near-even sequencing depth among donors. The authors later found HLA-associated TCR beta chains more clonally expanded than equally common others.

The PCR ran on 60 Vbeta and 13 Jbeta primers. The repertoire was sequenced with immunoSEQ multiplex PCR; TCRdb's copy has only in-frame clones and lacks some. Among about 82,000 clones listed, approximately 70% were seen once. This CDR3 contains 16 residues. Trimming took 3 bases from V and 3 from J; bases not matched to a gene: 11. Germline V gene data show CDR1 as LNHNV and CDR2 as YYDKDF (reference sequence). This clone has a single count. Its antigen is not known. The origin of this receptor is a man aged 55 to 70 in good health and CMV-seronegative. The gene calls are TRBV15 and TRBJ2-7, with 7 nucleotides matching TRBD1. The specimen sequenced was PBMCs. CDR3 sequence (DNA): TGTGCCACCAGCAGCCCCGTCGTGGACAGGCGCTACGAGCAGTACTTC. It translates to CATSSPVVDRRYEQYF.